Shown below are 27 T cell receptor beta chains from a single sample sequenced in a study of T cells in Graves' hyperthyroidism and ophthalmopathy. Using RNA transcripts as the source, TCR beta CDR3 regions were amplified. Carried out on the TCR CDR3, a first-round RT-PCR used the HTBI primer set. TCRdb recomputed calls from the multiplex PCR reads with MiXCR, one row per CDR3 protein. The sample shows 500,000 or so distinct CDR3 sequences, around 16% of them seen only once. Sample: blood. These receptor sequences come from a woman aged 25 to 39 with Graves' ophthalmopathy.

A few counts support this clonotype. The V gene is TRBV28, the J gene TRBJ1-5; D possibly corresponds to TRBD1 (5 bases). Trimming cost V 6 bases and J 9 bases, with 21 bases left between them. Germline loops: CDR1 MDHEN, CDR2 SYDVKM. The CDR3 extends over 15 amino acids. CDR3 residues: CASRKSRGSSRPQHF. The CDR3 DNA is TGTGCCAGCAGAAAATCCCGGGGGTCGAGTCGGCCCCAGCATTTT.

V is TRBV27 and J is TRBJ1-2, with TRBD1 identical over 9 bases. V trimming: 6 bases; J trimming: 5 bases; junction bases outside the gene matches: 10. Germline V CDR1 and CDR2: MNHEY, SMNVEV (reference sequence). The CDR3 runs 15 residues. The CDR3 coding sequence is TGTGCCAGCAGGATGACAGGGGGGACACTATATGGCTACACCTTC. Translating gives CASRMTGGTLYGYTF.

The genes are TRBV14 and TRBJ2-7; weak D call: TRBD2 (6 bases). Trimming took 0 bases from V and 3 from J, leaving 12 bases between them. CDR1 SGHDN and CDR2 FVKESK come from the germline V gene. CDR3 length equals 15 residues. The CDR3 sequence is CASSQEEAGSYEQYF. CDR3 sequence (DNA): TGTGCCAGCAGCCAAGAGGAGGCGGGGAGCTACGAGCAGTACTTC.

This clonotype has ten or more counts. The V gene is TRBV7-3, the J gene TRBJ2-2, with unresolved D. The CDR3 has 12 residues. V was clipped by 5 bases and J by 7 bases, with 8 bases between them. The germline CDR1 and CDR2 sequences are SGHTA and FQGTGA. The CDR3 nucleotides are TGTGCCAGCAGCGGACCCGGCGGGGAGCTGTTTTTT. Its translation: CASSGPGGELFF.

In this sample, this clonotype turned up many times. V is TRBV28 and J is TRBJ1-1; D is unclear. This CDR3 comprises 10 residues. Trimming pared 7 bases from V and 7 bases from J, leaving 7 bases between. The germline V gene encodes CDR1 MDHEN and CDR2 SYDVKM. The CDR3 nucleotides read TGTGCCAGCATGTCCTTTGAAGCTTTCTTT. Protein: CASMSFEAFF.

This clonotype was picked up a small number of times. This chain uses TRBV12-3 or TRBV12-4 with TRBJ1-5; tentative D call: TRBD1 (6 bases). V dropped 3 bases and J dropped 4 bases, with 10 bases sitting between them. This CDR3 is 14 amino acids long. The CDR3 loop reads CASSFSDSNQPQHF. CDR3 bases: TGTGCCAGCAGTTTTTCGGACAGTAATCAGCCCCAGCATTTT.

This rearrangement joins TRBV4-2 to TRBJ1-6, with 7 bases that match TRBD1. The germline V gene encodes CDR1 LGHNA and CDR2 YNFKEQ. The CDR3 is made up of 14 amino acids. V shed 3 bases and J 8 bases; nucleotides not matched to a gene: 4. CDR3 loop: CASSQRDRDSPLHF. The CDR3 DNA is TGTGCCAGCAGCCAGCGGGACAGAGATTCACCCCTCCACTTT.

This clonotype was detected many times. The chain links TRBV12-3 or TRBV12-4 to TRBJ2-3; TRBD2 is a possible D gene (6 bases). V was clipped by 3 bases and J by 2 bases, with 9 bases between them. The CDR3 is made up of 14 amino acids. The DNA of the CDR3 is TGTGCCAGCAGTTTTAGCGGAGCCACAGATACGCAGTATTTT. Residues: CASSFSGATDTQYF.

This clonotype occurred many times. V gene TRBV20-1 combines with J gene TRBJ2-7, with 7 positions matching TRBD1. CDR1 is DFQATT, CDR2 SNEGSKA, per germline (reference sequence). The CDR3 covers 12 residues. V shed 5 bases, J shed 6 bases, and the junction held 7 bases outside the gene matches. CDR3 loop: CSARRTGVEQYF. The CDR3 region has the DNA TGCAGTGCTCGAAGAACAGGGGTCGAGCAGTACTTC.

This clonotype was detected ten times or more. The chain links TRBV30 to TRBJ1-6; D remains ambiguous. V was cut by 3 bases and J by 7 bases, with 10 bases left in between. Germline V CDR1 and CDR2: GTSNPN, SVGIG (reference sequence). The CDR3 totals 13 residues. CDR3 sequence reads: CAWSERVNSPLHF. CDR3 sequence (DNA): TGTGCCTGGAGCGAGAGGGTCAATTCACCCCTCCACTTT.

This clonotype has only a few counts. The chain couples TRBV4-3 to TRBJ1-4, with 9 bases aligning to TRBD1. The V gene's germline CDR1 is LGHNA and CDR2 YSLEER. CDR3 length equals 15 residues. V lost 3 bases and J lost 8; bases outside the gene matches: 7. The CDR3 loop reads CASSQAGTGREKLFF. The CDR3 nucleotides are TGCGCCAGCAGCCAGGCCGGGACAGGGCGAGAAAAACTGTTTTTT.

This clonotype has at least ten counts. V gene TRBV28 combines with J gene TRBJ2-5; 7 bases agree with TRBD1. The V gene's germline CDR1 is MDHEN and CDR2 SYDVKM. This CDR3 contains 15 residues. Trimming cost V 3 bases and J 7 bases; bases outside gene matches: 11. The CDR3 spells CASSFFRGSEGTQYF. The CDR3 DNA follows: TGTGCCAGCAGTTTTTTCAGGGGGTCCGAGGGGACCCAGTACTTC.

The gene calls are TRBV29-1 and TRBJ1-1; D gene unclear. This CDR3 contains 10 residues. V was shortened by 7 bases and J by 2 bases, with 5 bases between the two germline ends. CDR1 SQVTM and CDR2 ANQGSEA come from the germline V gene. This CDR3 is CSGYNTEAFF. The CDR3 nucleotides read TGCAGCGGCTACAACACTGAAGCTTTCTTT.

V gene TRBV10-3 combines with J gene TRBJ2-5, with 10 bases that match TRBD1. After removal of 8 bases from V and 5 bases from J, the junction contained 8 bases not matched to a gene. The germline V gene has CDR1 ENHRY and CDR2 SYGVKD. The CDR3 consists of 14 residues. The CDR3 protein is CAIGATGGQETQYF. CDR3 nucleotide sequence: TGTGCCATCGGGGCGACAGGGGGCCAGGAGACCCAGTACTTC.

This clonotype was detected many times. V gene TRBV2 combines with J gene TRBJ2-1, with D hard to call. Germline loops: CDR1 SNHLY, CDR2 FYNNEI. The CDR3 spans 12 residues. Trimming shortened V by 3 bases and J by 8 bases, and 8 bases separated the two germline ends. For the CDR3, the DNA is TGTGCCAGCAGTGATAATGGGGATGAGCAGTTCTTC. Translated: CASSDNGDEQFF.

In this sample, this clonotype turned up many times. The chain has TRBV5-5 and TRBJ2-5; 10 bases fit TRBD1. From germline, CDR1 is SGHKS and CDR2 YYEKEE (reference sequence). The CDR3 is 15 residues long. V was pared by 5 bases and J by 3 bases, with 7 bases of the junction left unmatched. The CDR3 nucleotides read TGTGCCAGCAGTCATCCGGGACAGGGGAAAGAGACCCAGTACTTC. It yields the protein CASSHPGQGKETQYF.

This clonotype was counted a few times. In DNA, the CDR3 is TGTGCCAGCAGTTTAAGGCGGGACAGTGAAGCTTTCTTT. Translated: CASSLRRDSEAFF. The chain links TRBV27 to TRBJ1-1, with 7 positions matching TRBD1. V lost 2 bases and J lost 7; bases outside the gene matches: 4. Per germline, CDR1 MNHEY and CDR2 SMNVEV (reference sequence). The CDR3 loop spans 13 amino acids.

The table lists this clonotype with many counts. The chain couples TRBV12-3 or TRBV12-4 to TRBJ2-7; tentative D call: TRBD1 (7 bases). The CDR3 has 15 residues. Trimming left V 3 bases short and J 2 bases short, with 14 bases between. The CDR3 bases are TGTGCCAGCAGTTTCCGGGGGACAGCGGCCTACGAGCAGTACTTC. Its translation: CASSFRGTAAYEQYF.

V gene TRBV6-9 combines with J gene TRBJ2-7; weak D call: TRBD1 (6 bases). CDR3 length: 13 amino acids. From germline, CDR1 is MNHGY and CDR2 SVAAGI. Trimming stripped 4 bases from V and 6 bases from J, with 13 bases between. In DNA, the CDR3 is TGTGCCAGCAGTTTGGGGGCTTTCCTCGAGCAGTACTTC. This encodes CASSLGAFLEQYF.

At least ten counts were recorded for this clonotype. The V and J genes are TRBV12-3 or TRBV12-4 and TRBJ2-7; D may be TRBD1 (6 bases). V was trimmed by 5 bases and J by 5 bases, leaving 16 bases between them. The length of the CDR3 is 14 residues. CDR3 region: CASSQTTGNHEQYF. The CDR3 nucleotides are TGTGCCAGCAGTCAGACAACAGGGAACCACGAGCAGTACTTC.

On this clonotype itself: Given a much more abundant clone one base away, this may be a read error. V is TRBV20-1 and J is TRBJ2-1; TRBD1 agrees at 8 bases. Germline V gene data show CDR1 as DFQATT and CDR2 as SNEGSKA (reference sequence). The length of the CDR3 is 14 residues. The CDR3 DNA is TGCAGTGCTAGCGGGGCAGGGGGCTACAGTGAGCAGTTCTTC. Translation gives CSASGAGGYSEQFF.

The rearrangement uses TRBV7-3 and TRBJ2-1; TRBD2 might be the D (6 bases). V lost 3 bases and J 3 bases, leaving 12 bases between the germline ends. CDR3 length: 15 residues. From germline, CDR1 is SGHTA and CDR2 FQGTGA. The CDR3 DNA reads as TGTGCCAGCAGCTTCGGCGGGGACCTCTACAATGAGCAGTTCTTC. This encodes CASSFGGDLYNEQFF.

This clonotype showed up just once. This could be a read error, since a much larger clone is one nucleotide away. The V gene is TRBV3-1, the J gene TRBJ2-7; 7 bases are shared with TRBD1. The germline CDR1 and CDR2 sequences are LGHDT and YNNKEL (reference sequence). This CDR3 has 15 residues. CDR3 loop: CASSQDTTGVGEPYF. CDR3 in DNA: TGTGCCAGCAGCCAAGATACAACAGGGGTCGGGGAGCCGTACTTC.

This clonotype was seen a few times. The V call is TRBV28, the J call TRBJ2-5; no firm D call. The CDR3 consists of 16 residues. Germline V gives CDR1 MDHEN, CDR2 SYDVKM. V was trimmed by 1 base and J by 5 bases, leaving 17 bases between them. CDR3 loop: CASSLSLPRARETQYF. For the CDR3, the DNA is TGTGCCAGCAGTTTATCCCTGCCCCGAGCCCGGGAGACCCAGTACTTC.

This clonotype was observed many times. Here the CDR3 DNA reads TGTGCCAGCAGCTTACAGGCGGGAATATACGAGCAGTACTTC. Residues: CASSLQAGIYEQYF. The rearrangement links TRBV7-2 to TRBJ2-7; the D gene is possibly TRBD2 (6 bases). This CDR3 spans 14 amino acids. V dropped 2 bases and J dropped 4 bases, with 12 bases sitting between them. Germline V CDR1 and CDR2: SGHTA, FQGNSA.

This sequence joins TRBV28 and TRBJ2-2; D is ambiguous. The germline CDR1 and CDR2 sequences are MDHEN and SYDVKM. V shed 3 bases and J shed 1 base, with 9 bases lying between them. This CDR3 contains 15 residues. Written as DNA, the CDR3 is TGTGCCAGCAGTTTCGCGGCCGGGAACACCGGGGAGCTGTTTTTT. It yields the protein CASSFAAGNTGELFF.

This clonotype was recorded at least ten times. CDR3 bases: TGTGCCACCAGCAGAGCCGGACAGGGAGTTGGAAACACCATATATTTT. Its translation is CATSRAGQGVGNTIYF. V usage is TRBV15 and J usage is TRBJ1-3; TRBD1 agrees at 8 bases. The J segment lost 3 bases and the V segment lost 1 base, leaving 5 bases of the junction unmatched. The CDR3 extends over 16 amino acids. Germline V CDR1 and CDR2: LNHNV, YYDKDF (reference sequence).